These 20 T cell receptor beta chains originate from one sample sequenced in a study of T cell responses to AZD1222 COVID-19 vaccine (dated by TCRdb to the early 2020s). The library relied on the immunoSEQ multiplex PCR assay. The table comes from immuneACCESS by way of TCRdb, which keeps in-frame sequences with V and J called. Part of the clones is missing from these tables; in studies checked, under half for an unresolved V gene and the rest for unknown reasons. The sample records 95,000 to 110,000 clones, roughly 89% of which are singletons. The ten largest clones capture 22% of the sample. The time point label for this specimen denotes: baseline before first vaccination. Sequenced material: peripheral blood, taken on day 0 of AZD1222 vaccination. Receptor source: an adult in good health.

The rearrangement uses TRBV5-1 and TRBJ1-6; D gene uncertain. Trimming removed 1 base at V and 7 bases at J, with 12 bases between. The CDR3 runs to 15 residues. The germline V gene has CDR1 SGHRS and CDR2 YFSETQ. In DNA form, the CDR3 reads TGCGCCAGCAGCTTGAATCTTCTGGGGAATTCACCCCTCCACTTT. As protein: CASSLNLLGNSPLHF.

The chain has TRBV6-2 or TRBV6-3 and TRBJ1-3; TRBD1 aligns across 8 bases. Looked up from germline, CDR1 is MNHEY and CDR2 is SVGEGT. V dropped 2 bases and J dropped 3; count of bases not matched to a gene: 9. The CDR3 is 17 amino acids. As DNA, the CDR3 is TGTGCCAGCAGTTACACTATCCCGGACAGGGTTGGAAACACCATATATTTT. Translation: CASSYTIPDRVGNTIYF.

V usage is TRBV15 and J usage is TRBJ1-6; a possible D gene is TRBD1 (5 bases). This CDR3 contains 15 residues. From germline, CDR1 is LNHNV and CDR2 YYDKDF (reference sequence). V was shortened by 0 bases and J by 12 bases, with 15 bases between the two germline ends. The CDR3: CATSRDEGPKLPLHF. The CDR3 DNA reads TGTGCCACCAGCAGAGATGAGGGACCAAAATTACCCCTCCACTTT.

The chain combines TRBV9 with TRBJ1-1; D uncertain. Germline CDR1 reads SGDLS; CDR2 reads YYNGEE. Trimming left V 2 bases short and J 0 bases short, with 14 bases between. The CDR3 covers 16 residues. The chain's CDR3 is CASSVRPSAMNTEAFF. DNA of the CDR3: TGTGCCAGCAGCGTGCGACCTTCGGCCATGAACACTGAAGCTTTCTTT.

V gene TRBV6-1 combines with J gene TRBJ2-7; 8 bases are shared with TRBD2. The germline V gene encodes CDR1 MNHNS and CDR2 SASEGT. With V trimmed by 3 bases and J by 5 bases, 9 bases remained unmatched. This CDR3 has 15 amino acids. The CDR3: CASSEFFAGGNEQYF. CDR3 nucleotide sequence: TGTGCCAGCAGTGAGTTTTTCGCGGGGGGAAACGAGCAGTACTTC.

The rearrangement joins TRBV5-5 to TRBJ1-5; D call uncertain. V lost 0 bases and J lost 1, with 8 bases in between. Germline assignment: CDR1 SGHKS and CDR2 YYEKEE (reference sequence). The CDR3 is 15 residues long. The CDR3 protein is CASSLVGESNQPQHF. The CDR3 DNA is TGTGCCAGCAGCTTGGTAGGTGAAAGCAATCAGCCCCAGCATTTT.

The genes are TRBV4-3 and TRBJ2-2; D uncertain. Germline V gives CDR1 LGHNA, CDR2 YSLEER. V was trimmed by 0 bases and J by 5 bases, leaving 7 bases between them. The CDR3 loop spans 14 amino acids. The chain's CDR3 is CASSQDLLTGELFF. The CDR3 nucleotides are TGCGCCAGCAGCCAAGATTTGTTGACCGGGGAGCTGTTTTTT.

This chain uses TRBV6-5 with TRBJ1-3, with 9 nucleotides matching TRBD1. Germline V gene lookup returns CDR1 MNHEY and CDR2 SVGAGI. The J segment lost 4 bases and the V segment lost 2 bases, leaving 3 bases of the junction unmatched. The CDR3 is 15 residues long. DNA of the CDR3: TGTGCCAGCAGTTACGAGGGGACAGGGGGAAACACCATATATTTT. It yields the protein CASSYEGTGGNTIYF.

This clone appeared once. The rearrangement links TRBV5-1 to TRBJ2-1; the D gene is possibly TRBD2 (5 bases). Germline CDR1 is SGHRS and CDR2 is YFSETQ. The CDR3 totals 13 residues. Trimming cost V 1 base and J 8 bases, with 10 bases left between them. The CDR3 region has the DNA TGCGCCAGCAGCTTGTCGGGAATTTATGAGCAGTTCTTC. This encodes CASSLSGIYEQFF.

This chain links TRBV10-1 with TRBJ2-1, with no clear D. The germline V and J ends were trimmed by 4 bases and 7 bases, with 8 bases remaining between them. The CDR3 loop spans 12 amino acids. Germline V CDR1 and CDR2: WNHNN, SYGVQD (reference sequence). Here the CDR3 reads CASSAAGNEQFF. The CDR3 nucleotides read TGCGCCAGCAGTGCCGCTGGGAATGAGCAGTTCTTC.

The chain employs TRBV12-3 or TRBV12-4 and TRBJ2-7; D is perhaps TRBD2 (5 bases). V gave up 7 bases and J gave up 5 bases, with 15 bases separating them. The CDR3 is 13 residues long. CDR3 sequence reads: CASTPRGENEQYF. CDR3 sequence (DNA): TGTGCCAGCACCCCACGGGGTGAGAACGAGCAGTACTTC.

This clone has a single count. The CDR3 DNA sequence: TGTGCCAGCAGTTTATCGGGCCGGGTTGATGGAGGCTACACCTTC. Encoded protein: CASSLSGRVDGGYTF. V is TRBV27 and J is TRBJ1-2, with D unresolved. This CDR3 comprises 15 residues. Germline-derived CDR1 and CDR2 are MNHEY and SMNVEV (reference sequence). V lost 0 bases, J lost 8 bases, and 16 bases lay in between.

Note on this clone: The sample holds other DNA sequences that translate to the same CDR3. The V gene is TRBV28, the J gene TRBJ1-5; D gene uncertain. Germline V gives CDR1 MDHEN, CDR2 SYDVKM. The V gene lost 1 base and the J gene lost 3 bases, with 7 bases spanning the gap. The CDR3 is 14 residues long. The CDR3 reads CASSLSGSNQPQHF. CDR3 DNA sequence: TGTGCCAGCAGTTTATCGGGTTCCAATCAGCCCCAGCATTTT.

This chain uses TRBV5-1 with TRBJ1-4, with D tentatively TRBD1 (5 bases). The V gene lost 5 bases and the J gene lost 0 bases, with 8 bases spanning the gap. The CDR3 has 14 amino acids. Germline V gene sequence: CDR1 SGHRS, CDR2 YFSETQ. The CDR3 loop is CASSLTATNEKLFF. In nucleotides, the CDR3 is TGCGCCAGCAGTTTGACAGCAACTAATGAAAAACTGTTTTTT. Full variable domain (missing parts from reference TRBV5-1 and TRBJ1-4): KAGVTQTPRYLIKTRGQQVTLSCSPISGHRSVSWYQQTPGQGLQFLFEYFSETQRNKGNFPGRFSGRQFSNSRSEMNVSTLELGDSALYLCASSLTATNEKLFFGSGTQLSVL.

This chain uses TRBV18 with TRBJ1-2; no clear D gene. The V gene's germline CDR1 is KGHSH and CDR2 LQKENI. The CDR3 sequence is 12 residues long. V lost 1 base and J lost 5, with 5 bases in between. CDR3 coding DNA: TGTGCCAGCTCACCACGGCTTTATGGCTACACCTTC. It is translated as CASSPRLYGYTF.

This chain links TRBV4-1 with TRBJ2-1; D gene uncertain. This CDR3 comprises 13 residues. V shed 4 bases and J shed 6 bases, with 10 bases lying between them. In germline, CDR1 is MGHRA, CDR2 YSYEKL. In DNA, the CDR3 is TGCGCCAGCAGCCCATCAAGCGTCAATGAGCAGTTCTTC. Protein product: CASSPSSVNEQFF.

In this sample, this clone turned up once. The gene calls are TRBV6-2 or TRBV6-3 and TRBJ1-1; D not resolved. The V end was cut by 2 bases, the J end by 0 bases, with 10 bases between. This CDR3 spans 15 amino acids. The germline V gene has CDR1 MNHEY and CDR2 SVGEGT. The CDR3 region has the DNA TGTGCCAGCAGTTACAACAGCCTTTTGAACACTGAAGCTTTCTTT. Translated: CASSYNSLLNTEAFF.

The chain uses TRBV7-8 and TRBJ2-1, with D tentatively TRBD1 or TRBD2 (5 bases each). From germline, CDR1 is SGHVS and CDR2 FQNEAQ. The V and J ends lost 1 base and 7 bases respectively, with 11 bases between them. This CDR3 is built from 14 residues. Written as DNA, the CDR3 is TGTGCCAGCAGCTTAGGGGGGACCACAAATGAGCAGTTCTTC. Translated, it gives CASSLGGTTNEQFF.

The chain uses TRBV7-9 and TRBJ1-4; D is uncertain. CDR1 is SEHNR and CDR2 is FQNEAQ in the germline V gene (reference sequence). This CDR3 comprises 12 residues. V was pared by 4 bases and J by 11 bases, with 11 bases between. This CDR3 reads CASSSAASKLFF. For the CDR3, the DNA is TGTGCCAGCAGCTCCGCCGCCTCCAAACTGTTTTTT.

The chain has TRBV21-1 and TRBJ1-1. TRBV21-1 is given as a pseudogene. The CDR3 covers 15 residues. CDR3 in DNA: TGTGCCAGCAGCAAAGGGGGAGGGTGGGTCACTGAAGCTTTCTTT. Translation gives CASSKGGGWVTEAFF.